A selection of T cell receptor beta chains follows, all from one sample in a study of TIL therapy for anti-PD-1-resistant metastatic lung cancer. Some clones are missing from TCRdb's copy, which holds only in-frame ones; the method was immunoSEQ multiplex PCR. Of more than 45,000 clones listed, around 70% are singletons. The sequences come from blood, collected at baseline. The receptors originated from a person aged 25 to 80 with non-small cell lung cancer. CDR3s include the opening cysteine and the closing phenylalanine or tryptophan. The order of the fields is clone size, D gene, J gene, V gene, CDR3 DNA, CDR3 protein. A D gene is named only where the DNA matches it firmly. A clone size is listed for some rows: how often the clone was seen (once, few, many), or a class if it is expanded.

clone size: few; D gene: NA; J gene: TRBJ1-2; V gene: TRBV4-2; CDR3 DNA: TGTGCCAGCAGCCAAGAGATTGTTCGGTATGGCTACACCTTC; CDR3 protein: CASSQEIVRYGYTF
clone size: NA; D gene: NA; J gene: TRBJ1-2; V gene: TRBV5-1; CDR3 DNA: TGCGCCAGCAGCTTGGCTCCGTATAGTTATGGCTACACCTTC; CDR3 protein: CASSLAPYSYGYTF
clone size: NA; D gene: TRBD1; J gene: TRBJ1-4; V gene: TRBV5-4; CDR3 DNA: TGTGCCAGCAGCTCCGCGACAGGGGCTAATGAAAAACTGTTTTTT; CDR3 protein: CASSSATGANEKLFF
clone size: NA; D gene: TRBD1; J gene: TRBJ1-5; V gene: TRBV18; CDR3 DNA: TGTGCCAGCTCACGGCTCCCGGGACAGGACAATCAGCCCCAGCATTTT; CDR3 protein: CASSRLPGQDNQPQHF
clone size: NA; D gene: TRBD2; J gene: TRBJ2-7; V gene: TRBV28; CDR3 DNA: TGTGCCAGCACCTTGCGAAATCGTCTAGCGGGAGGGCCGGGGGGAAACTACTACTACTACGAGCAGTACTTC; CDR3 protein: CASTLRNRLAGGPGGNYYYYEQYF
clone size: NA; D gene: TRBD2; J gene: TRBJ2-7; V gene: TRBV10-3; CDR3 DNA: TGTGCCATCGGGCAAACCCGAGCGGGGGGGAACTACGAGCAGTACTTC; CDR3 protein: CAIGQTRAGGNYEQYF
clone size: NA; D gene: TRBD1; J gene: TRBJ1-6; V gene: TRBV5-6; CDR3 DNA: TGTGCCAGCAGCGGGACAGGGGGCTGGTCACCCCTCCACTTT; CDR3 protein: CASSGTGGWSPLHF
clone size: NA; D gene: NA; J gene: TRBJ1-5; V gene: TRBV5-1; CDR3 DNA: TGCGCCAGCAGCTTGGGAGAGGGAGATAGCAATCAGCCCCAGCATTTT; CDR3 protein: CASSLGEGDSNQPQHF
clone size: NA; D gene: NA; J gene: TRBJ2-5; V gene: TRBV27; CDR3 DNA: TGTGCCAGCAGTTTAAGGATTGCGGGTGGGACCCAGTACTTC; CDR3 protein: CASSLRIAGGTQYF
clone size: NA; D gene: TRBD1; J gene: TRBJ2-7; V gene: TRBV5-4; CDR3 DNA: TGTGCCAGCAGCTCCCGGCTGGGACAGGGCTCCTACGAGCAGTACTTC; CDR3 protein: CASSSRLGQGSYEQYF
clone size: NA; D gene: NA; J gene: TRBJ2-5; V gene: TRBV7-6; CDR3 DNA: TGTGCCAGCAGCTCCGAGGGACACGCTACGGGAGAGACCCAGTACTTC; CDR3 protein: CASSSEGHATGETQYF
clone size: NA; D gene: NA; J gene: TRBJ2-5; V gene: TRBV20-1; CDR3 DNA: TGCAGTGCTAGAGCAGGGCGGACCCAGTACTTC; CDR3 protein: CSARAGRTQYF
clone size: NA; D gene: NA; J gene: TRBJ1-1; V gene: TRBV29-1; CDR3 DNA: TGCAGCGTTGAAGTAGGGAACACTGAAGCTTTCTTT; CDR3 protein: CSVEVGNTEAFF
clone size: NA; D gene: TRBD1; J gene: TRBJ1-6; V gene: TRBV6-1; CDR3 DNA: TGTGCCAGCACCGACAGGGGGCGTGGATCACCCCTCCACTTT; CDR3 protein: CASTDRGRGSPLHF
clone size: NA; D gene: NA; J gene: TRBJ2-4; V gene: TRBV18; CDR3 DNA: TGTGCCAGCTCACCAGTGTCAGATGGCAAAAACATTCAGTACTTC; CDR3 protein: CASSPVSDGKNIQYF
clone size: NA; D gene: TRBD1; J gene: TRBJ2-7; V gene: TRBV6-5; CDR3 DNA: TGTGCCAGCACTATACAACCGGGACAGGGCTACGAGCAGTACTTC; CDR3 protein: CASTIQPGQGYEQYF
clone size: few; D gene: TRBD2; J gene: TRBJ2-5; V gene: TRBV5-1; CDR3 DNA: TGCGCCAGCAGCCCCTGGACTAGCGGCCCGAAGACCCAGTACTTC; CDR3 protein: CASSPWTSGPKTQYF
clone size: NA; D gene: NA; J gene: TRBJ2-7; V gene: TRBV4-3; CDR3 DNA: TGCGCCAGCAGCCAAGATTACGGGGATTCCTACGAGCAGTACTTC; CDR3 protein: CASSQDYGDSYEQYF
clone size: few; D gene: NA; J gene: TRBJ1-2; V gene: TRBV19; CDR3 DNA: TGTGCCAGTAGGTTAGGGGCGGCGGACTATGGCTACACCTTC; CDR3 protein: CASRLGAADYGYTF
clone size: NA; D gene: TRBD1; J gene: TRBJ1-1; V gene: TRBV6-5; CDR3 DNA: TGTGCCAGCACCAGGGACAGGGCGTTCACTGAAGCTTTCTTT; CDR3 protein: CASTRDRAFTEAFF
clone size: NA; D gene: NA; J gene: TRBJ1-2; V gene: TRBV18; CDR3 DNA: TGTGCCAGCTCACCGGCGGCCCCGGCAGACTATGGCTACACCTTC; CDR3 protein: CASSPAAPADYGYTF
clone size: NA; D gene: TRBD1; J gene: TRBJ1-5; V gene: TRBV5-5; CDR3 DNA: TGTGCCAGCAGCCAGGTGGCAGGGGGACGGGAAAATCAGCCCCAGCATTTT; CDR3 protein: CASSQVAGGRENQPQHF
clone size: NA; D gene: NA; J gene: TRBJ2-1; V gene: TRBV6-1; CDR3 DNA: TGTGCCAGCAGTGAGTCCTTGGCCCGGATTGAGCAGTTCTTC; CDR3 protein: CASSESLARIEQFF
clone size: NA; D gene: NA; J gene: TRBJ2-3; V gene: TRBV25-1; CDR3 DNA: TGTGCCAGCAGTGAACCCGGGAAGGCAGATACGCAGTATTTT; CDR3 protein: CASSEPGKADTQYF
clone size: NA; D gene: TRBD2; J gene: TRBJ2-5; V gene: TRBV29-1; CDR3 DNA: TGCAGCGTTAGCGGGGGCGAAGGGTGGGAGACCCAGTACTTC; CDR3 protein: CSVSGGEGWETQYF
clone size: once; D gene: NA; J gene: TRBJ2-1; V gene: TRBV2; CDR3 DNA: TGTGCCAGCAGTGGCCCGGAGCAGTTCTTC; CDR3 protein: CASSGPEQFF
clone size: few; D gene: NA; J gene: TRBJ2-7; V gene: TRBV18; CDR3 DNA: TGTGCCAGCTCACCACCGGCGGGGGCCGCCTACGAGCAGTACTTC; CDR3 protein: CASSPPAGAAYEQYF
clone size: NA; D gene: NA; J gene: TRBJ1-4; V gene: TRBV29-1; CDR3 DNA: TGCAGCGTTGAAGTTGGAGCAACTAATGAAAAACTGTTTTTT; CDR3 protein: CSVEVGATNEKLFF
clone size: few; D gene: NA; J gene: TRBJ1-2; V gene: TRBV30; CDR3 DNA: TGTGCCTGGAGTGTATTAGCGAGCTACACCTTC; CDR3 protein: CAWSVLASYTF
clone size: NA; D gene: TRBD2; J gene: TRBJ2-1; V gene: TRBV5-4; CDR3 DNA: TGTGCCAGCAGTCCAGCACGGACTAGCGGGGGGGCGAATGAGCAGTTCTTC; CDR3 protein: CASSPARTSGGANEQFF
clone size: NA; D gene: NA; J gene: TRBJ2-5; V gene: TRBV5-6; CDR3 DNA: TGTGCCAGCAGCTTGGAGCTAGCGGAGACCCAGTACTTC; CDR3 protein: CASSLELAETQYF
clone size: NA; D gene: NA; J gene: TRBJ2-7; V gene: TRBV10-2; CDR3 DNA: TGCGCCAGCAGGGAAGATGACGAGCAGTACTTC; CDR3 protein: CASREDDEQYF
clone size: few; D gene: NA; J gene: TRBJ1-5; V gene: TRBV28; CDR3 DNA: TGTGCCAGCAGTTTATTCAGTGCCAGATATAGCAATCAGCCCCAGCATTTT; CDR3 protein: CASSLFSARYSNQPQHF
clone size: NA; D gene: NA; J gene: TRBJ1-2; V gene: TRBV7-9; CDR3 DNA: TGTGCCAGCAGCTTCGGCGGACTATACTATGGCTACACCTTC; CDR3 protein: CASSFGGLYYGYTF
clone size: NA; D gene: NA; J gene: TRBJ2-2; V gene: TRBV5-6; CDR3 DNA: TGTGCCAGCAGCTGGATCCAAGGGGAGCTGTTTTTT; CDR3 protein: CASSWIQGELFF
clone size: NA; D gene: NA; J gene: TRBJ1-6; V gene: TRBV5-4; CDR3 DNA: TGTGCCAGCAGCTTGGACAGGGTGAATTCACCCCTCCACTTT; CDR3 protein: CASSLDRVNSPLHF
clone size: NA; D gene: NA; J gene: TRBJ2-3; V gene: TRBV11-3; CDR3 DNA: TGTGCCAGCAGCTCCCAGGGTGCCGGGGGCACAGATACGCAGTATTTT; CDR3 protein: CASSSQGAGGTDTQYF
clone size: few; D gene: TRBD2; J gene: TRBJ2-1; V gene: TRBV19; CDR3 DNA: TGTGCCAGTAGGGATAGCGGGGAGTTGCAGTTCTTC; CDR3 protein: CASRDSGELQFF
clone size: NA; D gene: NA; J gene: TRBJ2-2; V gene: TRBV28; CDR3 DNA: TGTGCCAGCAGTATATGGACCGGGGAGCTGTTTTTT; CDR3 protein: CASSIWTGELFF
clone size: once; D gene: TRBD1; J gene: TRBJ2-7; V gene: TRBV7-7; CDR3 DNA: TGTGCTAGCAGCTCCGGGACAGGGGATTCCTACGAGCAGTACTTC; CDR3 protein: CASSSGTGDSYEQYF
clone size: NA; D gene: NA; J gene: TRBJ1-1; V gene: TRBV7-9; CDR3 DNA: TGTGCCAGCAGCTTCTGGGACACTGAAGCTTTCTTT; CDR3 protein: CASSFWDTEAFF
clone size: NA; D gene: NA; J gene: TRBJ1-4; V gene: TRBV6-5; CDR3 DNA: TGTGCCAGCAGCAACAGGGCTACTAATGAAAAACTGTTTTTT; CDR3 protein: CASSNRATNEKLFF
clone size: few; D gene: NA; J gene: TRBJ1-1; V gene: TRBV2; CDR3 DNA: TGTGCCAGCAGAACCGGGACAGAAGCTTTCTTT; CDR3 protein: CASRTGTEAFF
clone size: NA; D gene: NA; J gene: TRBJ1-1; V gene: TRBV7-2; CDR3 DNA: TGTGCCAGCAGCCTACAGGGGAACACTGAAGCTTTCTTT; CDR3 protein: CASSLQGNTEAFF
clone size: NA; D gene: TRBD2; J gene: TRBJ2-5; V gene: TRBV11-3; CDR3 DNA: TGTGCCAGCAGCCAAGGGACTAGCCGGGAGACCCAGTACTTC; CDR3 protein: CASSQGTSRETQYF
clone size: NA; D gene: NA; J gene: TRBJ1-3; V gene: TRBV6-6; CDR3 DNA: TGTGCCAGCATGAACTCTGGAAACACCATATATTTT; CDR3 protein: CASMNSGNTIYF
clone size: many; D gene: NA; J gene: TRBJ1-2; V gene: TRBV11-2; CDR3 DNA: TGTGCCAGCAGCGGCCCGGGACAACGTTATGGCTACACCTTC; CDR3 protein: CASSGPGQRYGYTF
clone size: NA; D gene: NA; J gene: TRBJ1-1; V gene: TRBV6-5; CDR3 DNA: TGTGCCAGCAGTTACCAGGGCTTGAACACTGAAGCTTTCTTT; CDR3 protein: CASSYQGLNTEAFF
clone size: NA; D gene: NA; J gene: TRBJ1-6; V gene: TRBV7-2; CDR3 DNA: TGTGCCAGCAGCGTTACAGGAAGCTCCTATAATTCACCCCTCCACTTT; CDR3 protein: CASSVTGSSYNSPLHF
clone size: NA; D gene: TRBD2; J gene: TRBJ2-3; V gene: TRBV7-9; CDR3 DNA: TGTGCCAGCAGCTCGAATAGCGGGAGGCCTCCTTTCACAGATACGCAGTATTTT; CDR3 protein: CASSSNSGRPPFTDTQYF
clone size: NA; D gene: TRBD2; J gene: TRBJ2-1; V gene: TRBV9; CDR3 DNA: TGTGCCAGCAGCGTAGGACACAGTCCGGGACTAGCGGGAATCCTAAATGAGCAGTTCTTC; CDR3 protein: CASSVGHSPGLAGILNEQFF
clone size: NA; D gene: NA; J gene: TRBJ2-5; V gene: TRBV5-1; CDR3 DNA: TGCGCCAGCAGCTTCGGCATGGAACAAGAGACCCAGTACTTC; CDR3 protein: CASSFGMEQETQYF
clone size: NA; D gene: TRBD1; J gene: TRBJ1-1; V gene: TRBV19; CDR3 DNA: TGTGCCAGTAGTAAAGGACAGGGGCCCTCTAACACTGAAGCTTTCTTT; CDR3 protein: CASSKGQGPSNTEAFF
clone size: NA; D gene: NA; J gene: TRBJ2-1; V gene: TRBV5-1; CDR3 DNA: TGCGCCAGCAGCTTCGGGTATGCAGGGACGACAATCAATGAGCAGTTCTTC; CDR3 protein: CASSFGYAGTTINEQFF
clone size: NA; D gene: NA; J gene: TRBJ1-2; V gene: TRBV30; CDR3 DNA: TGTGCCTGGGGGACCGATCCTTCGGACAGTCCTTCTCTTAACTATGGCTACACCTTC; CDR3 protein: CAWGTDPSDSPSLNYGYTF
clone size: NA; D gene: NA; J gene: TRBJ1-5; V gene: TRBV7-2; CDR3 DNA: TGTGCCAGCACCTCGGGGGACGGCTCACGGCCCCAGCATTTT; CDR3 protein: CASTSGDGSRPQHF
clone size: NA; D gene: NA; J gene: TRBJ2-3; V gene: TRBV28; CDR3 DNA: TGTGCCAGCAGTAAGGGGGGATCGTGGACAGATACGCAGTATTTT; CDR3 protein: CASSKGGSWTDTQYF
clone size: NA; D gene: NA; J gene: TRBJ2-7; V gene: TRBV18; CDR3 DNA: TGTGCCAGCTCACAAACCTACGAGCAGTACTTC; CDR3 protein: CASSQTYEQYF
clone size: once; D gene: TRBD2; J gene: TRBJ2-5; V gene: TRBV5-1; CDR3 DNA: TGCGCCAGCAGCTTGGGAAACGGGAGGGCCATAGAGACCCAGTACTTC; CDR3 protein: CASSLGNGRAIETQYF
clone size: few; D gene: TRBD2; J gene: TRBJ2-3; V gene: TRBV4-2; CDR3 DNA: TGTGCCAGCGGATCGGGACTAGCGTCCACAGATACGCAGTATTTT; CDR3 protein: CASGSGLASTDTQYF